This T cell receptor (beta chain) was found in a study of siplizumab effects on memory and regulatory T cells. This clone showed up just once. Its cognate antigen is unknown. V was trimmed by 5 bases and J by 1 base, leaving 9 bases between them. CDR1 is MNHEY, CDR2 SMNVEV, per germline (reference sequence). The CDR3 is 14 amino acids. Study-level findings and limits: Naive T cells appeared more varied than memory cells and looked like key alloresponse contributors.

Assay: immunoSEQ multiplex PCR; the TCRdb copy retains only in-frame clones and omits some. The sample carries approximately 70,000 clones, about 90% recorded once. The sequenced material came from CD8+ T cells sorted from blood. This clonotype was obtained from a human donor in good health. The genes are TRBV27 and TRBJ1-5, with D uncertain. The CDR3 sequence: CASSPYTSNQPQHF. The DNA for the CDR3 is TGTGCCAGCAGTCCATACACAAGCAATCAGCCCCAGCATTTT.